This T cell receptor (beta chain) was identified during a study of Tregs in tolerant kidney transplant recipients. Overall study context: Recipients received nonmyeloablative bone marrow transplants from related graft donors, with transient mixed chimerism.

Thawed PBMCs were rested overnight at 37°C with 150 to 200 IU/ml IL-2 before regulatory T cell sorting. The method was immunoSEQ multiplex PCR; TCRdb's version includes in-frame clones alone and lacks a portion of them. The top ten hold around 2.3% of the sample, which has over 50,000 clones, approximately 85% seen once. The source material was Tregs from blood, sampled before the transplant. This TCR derives from a human donor who received a combined kidney and bone marrow transplant.

CDR3 residues: CASMRGAAYNEQFF. The CDR3 DNA reads as TGTGCCAGTATGCGAGGAGCGGCCTACAATGAGCAGTTCTTC. The J gene is TRBJ2-1, the V gene TRBV19, with D possibly being TRBD2 (5 bases). This CDR3 has 14 amino acids. V gave up 7 bases and J gave up 2 bases, with 12 bases separating them. Germline CDR1 LNHDA, CDR2 SQIVND (reference sequence).